The 15 T cell receptor beta chains below were found in one sample sequenced in a study of T cells after yellow fever vaccination (dated by TCRdb to between 2017 and 2020). The library was obtained by 5' RACE. Instrument on record: Illumina NovaSeq 6000. TCRdb reprocessing: public reads trimmed at Q25 with fastp, clones called with MiXCR, in-frame beta chains kept. A single entry per CDR3 protein holds the most common genes and DNA from its merged rows. The sample profile shows hundreds of thousands of distinct CDR3 sequences; approximately 8% of them were found once. The ten largest clonotypes hold 3% to 3.5% of the sample. In the paper's terms, the treatment or condition label means: live attenuated yellow fever vaccine strain. This sample comprised CD4+ T cells sorted from PBMCs, obtained 5 days after the yellow fever booster vaccination. The receptor set was obtained from a young man who received the YFV17D yellow fever vaccine.

This chain joins TRBV2 and TRBJ2-5; the match to TRBD1 covers 8 bases. CDR1 and CDR2 from the germline V gene are SNHLY and FYNNEI. The ends lost 3 bases at V and 1 base at J; junction bases unmatched: 4. CDR3 length: 15 residues. CDR3 DNA sequence: TGTGCCAGCAGTGAGAGGACAGGGCCCCAAGAGACCCAGTACTTC. It is translated as CASSERTGPQETQYF.

There are many counts of this clonotype. V and J are TRBV5-8 and TRBJ1-1; no reliable D call. The CDR3 runs to 14 residues. Per germline, CDR1 SGHTS and CDR2 YDEGEE. Trimming took 2 bases from V and 4 from J, leaving 12 bases between them. The CDR3 loop reads CASSFSGVVTEAFF. In DNA, the CDR3 is TGTGCCAGCAGCTTTTCCGGGGTTGTCACTGAAGCTTTCTTT.

The V and J genes are TRBV5-1 and TRBJ2-2, with 11 positions matching TRBD2. The CDR3 is made up of 18 amino acids. Germline loops: CDR1 SGHRS, CDR2 YFSETQ. Unmatched junction bases numbered 9, after V lost 0 bases and J lost 5 bases. CDR3 nucleotide sequence: TGCGCCAGCAGCTTGGAACTAGCGGGGGCCGCGGGGACCGGGGAGCTGTTTTTT. Translating gives CASSLELAGAAGTGELFF.

This clonotype was seen at least ten times. The rearrangement joins TRBV12-3 or TRBV12-4 to TRBJ1-4; D remains unclear. The V end lost 4 bases, the J end lost 5 bases, and 2 bases lay between the germline ends. The CDR3 length is 11 residues. The CDR3 spells CASSSNEKLFF. In DNA form, the CDR3 reads TGTGCCAGCAGTTCAAATGAAAAACTGTTTTTT.

This clonotype has a handful of counts. This chain connects TRBV23-1 to TRBJ2-7; no clear D. TRBV23-1 carries the ORF label, with uncertain function. The CDR3 spans 13 residues. V dropped 0 bases and J dropped 3 bases, with 6 bases sitting between them. Here the CDR3 DNA reads TGCGCCAGCAGTCAATCGGTCAACTACGAGCAGTACGTC. Translated: CASSQSVNYEQYV.

J is TRBJ2-3 and V is TRBV12-3 or TRBV12-4, with D unresolved. Trimming took 7 bases from V and 2 from J, leaving 7 bases between them. The CDR3 contains 12 residues. The CDR3 is CASTAPTDTQYF. CDR3 coding DNA: TGTGCCAGCACCGCCCCCACAGATACGCAGTATTTT.

The sample holds many counts of this clonotype. The chain recombines TRBV4-3 with TRBJ1-2; perhaps TRBD1 as D (5 bases). This CDR3 contains 16 residues. Trimming shortened V by 3 bases and J by 2 bases, and 16 bases separated the two germline ends. Germline V lookup: CDR1 LGHNA, CDR2 YSLEER. The CDR3 protein is CASSHLGTGQNYGYTF. The DNA of the CDR3 is TGCGCCAGCAGCCACCTGGGGACGGGGCAGAACTATGGCTACACCTTC.

This clonotype was recorded a few times. V gene TRBV6-5 combines with J gene TRBJ1-1; D remains unclear. Germline V gene sequence: CDR1 MNHEY, CDR2 SVGAGI. There are 15 residues in the CDR3. The germline V and J ends were trimmed by 1 base and 0 bases, with 9 bases remaining between them. CDR3 coding DNA: TGTGCCAGCAGTTACTGGTCGATCTTGAACACTGAAGCTTTCTTT. Protein: CASSYWSILNTEAFF.

This clonotype was detected only a few times. The genes are TRBV6-6 and TRBJ1-6; perhaps TRBD1 as D (5 bases). The CDR3 length is 15 residues. Germline V CDR1 and CDR2: MNHNY, SVGAGI (reference sequence). Trimming took off 2 bases at V and 5 bases at J, with 10 bases between the two ends. CDR3 protein: CASSYGGGNNSPLHF. The CDR3 DNA sequence: TGTGCCAGCAGTTACGGGGGTGGAAATAATTCACCCCTCCACTTT.

This clonotype was counted only a few times. The chain joins TRBV20-1 to TRBJ1-4; D is undetermined. The germline gives CDR1 DFQATT, CDR2 SNEGSKA (reference sequence). V was clipped by 2 bases and J by 2 bases, with 12 bases between them. The CDR3 totals 15 residues. CDR3 sequence: CSARPRRPTNEKLFF. The CDR3 DNA is TGCAGTGCTAGACCTCGACGGCCCACTAATGAAAAACTGTTTTTT.

This clonotype has just a few counts. V usage is TRBV20-1 and J usage is TRBJ2-3, with D possibly TRBD2 on 6 matching bases. There are 14 residues in the CDR3. Trimming left V 1 base short and J 5 bases short, with 13 bases between. The germline V gene has CDR1 DFQATT and CDR2 SNEGSKA (reference sequence). The CDR3 DNA reads TGCAGTGCTAGAGGGTTAGGTAGCGGAGATACGCAGTATTTT. Protein product: CSARGLGSGDTQYF.

This clonotype showed up just a few times. The chain employs TRBV4-3 and TRBJ1-5; D uncertain. The germline gives CDR1 LGHNA, CDR2 YSLEER. CDR3 length equals 14 residues. Trimming removed 0 bases at V and 2 bases at J, with 5 bases between. CDR3 sequence reads: CASSQDGGNQPQHF. CDR3 nucleotides: TGCGCCAGCAGCCAAGATGGGGGCAATCAGCCCCAGCATTTT.

This clonotype was seen many times. V and J are TRBV7-9 and TRBJ1-1; unclear D gene. This CDR3 spans 11 amino acids. Trimming cost V 2 bases and J 7 bases, with 5 bases left between them. Germline loops: CDR1 SEHNR, CDR2 FQNEAQ (reference sequence). CDR3 sequence reads: CASSLLGEAFF. The CDR3 DNA follows: TGTGCCAGCAGCTTACTAGGTGAAGCTTTCTTT.

The chain joins TRBV12-3 or TRBV12-4 to TRBJ1-5, with D perhaps matching TRBD1 (5 bases). This CDR3 region has 15 residues. Trimming removed 2 bases from V and 1 base from J, with 9 bases in between. CDR3 sequence: CASSLQGGSNQPQHF. The CDR3 nucleotides are TGTGCCAGCAGTTTACAGGGAGGAAGCAATCAGCCCCAGCATTTT.

This clonotype was seen a few times. The rearrangement links TRBV6-5 to TRBJ1-1, with no clear D. V was trimmed by 2 bases and J by 2 bases, leaving 9 bases between them. Germline V gene data show CDR1 as MNHEY and CDR2 as SVGAGI. This CDR3 is built from 14 residues. In nucleotides, the CDR3 is TGTGCCAGCAGTTACAGGAACGAAAACACTGAAGCTTTCTTT. Protein product: CASSYRNENTEAFF.